These 9 T cell receptor beta chains were sequenced from one sample in a study of T cell responses to AZD1222 COVID-19 vaccine. Data came from immunoSEQ multiplex PCR; TCRdb stores just in-frame clones and leaves some out. The table lists about 97,000 clones, roughly 84% of them singletons, with 2.8% in the top ten. The input for sequencing was peripheral blood, taken on day 0 of AZD1222 vaccination. Receptor source: an adult in good health.

CDR3 coding DNA: TGTGCCAGCAGCGTAGGAGACACCTACAATGAGCAGTTCTTC. Protein: CASSVGDTYNEQFF. V usage is TRBV9 and J usage is TRBJ2-1; D is unclear. This CDR3 is 14 amino acids long. Trimming took 0 bases from V and 2 from J, leaving 6 bases between them. CDR1 and CDR2 (germline): SGDLS, YYNGEE.

The chain recombines TRBV3-1 (or the pseudogene TRBV3-2) with TRBJ2-3; the D gene is possibly TRBD2 (6 bases). The V end was cut by 0 bases, the J end by 4 bases, with 11 bases between. Germline CDR1 reads LGHDT; CDR2 reads YNNKEL (reference sequence). This CDR3 has 15 residues. The CDR3 nucleotides read TGTGCCAGCAGCCAAGAGGGGATAGCGGCAGATACGCAGTATTTT. Translation: CASSQEGIAADTQYF.

The chain uses TRBV21-1 and TRBJ1-2. TRBV21-1 is termed a pseudogene. The CDR3 totals 9 residues. CDR3 residues: CASSSYVLF. The CDR3, as DNA: TGTGCCAGCAGCTCATATGTACTCTTC.

This clone was counted a single time. This chain joins TRBV12-3 or TRBV12-4 and TRBJ2-7; unclear D gene. Between the trimmed V and J ends, which lost 5 bases and 2 bases, there was a span of 7 bases. The CDR3 is 12 amino acids. CDR3 sequence: CASSHGTYEQYF. For the CDR3, the DNA is TGTGCCAGCAGTCATGGTACCTACGAGCAGTACTTC.

The count of this clone is one. The chain has TRBV6-5 and TRBJ1-6, with 7 positions matching TRBD1. V gave up 7 bases and J gave up 7 bases; unmatched junction bases: 4. The germline V gene has CDR1 MNHEY and CDR2 SVGAGI. The CDR3 consists of 13 residues. CDR3 region: CASTRGENSPLHF. CDR3 nucleotides: TGTGCCAGCACCAGGGGGGAAAATTCACCCCTCCACTTT.

The V and J genes are TRBV5-1 and TRBJ2-3, with TRBD2 matching 8 bases. CDR1 and CDR2 from the germline V gene are SGHRS and YFSETQ. The CDR3 contains 16 residues. Unmatched junction bases numbered 8, after V lost 5 bases and J lost 0 bases. The chain's CDR3 is CASSSGSGTSTDTQYF. CDR3 sequence (DNA): TGCGCCAGCAGTTCCGGTAGCGGGACTAGCACAGATACGCAGTATTTT.

The chain has TRBV16 and TRBJ1-1; D uncertain. Trimming left V 0 bases short and J 7 bases short, with 15 bases between. There are 15 residues in the CDR3. Germline assignment: CDR1 KGHSY and CDR2 FQNENV. The CDR3 is CASSQSWNGVGEAFF. The CDR3 coding sequence is TGTGCCAGCAGCCAATCGTGGAATGGGGTTGGTGAAGCTTTCTTT.

V is TRBV15 and J is TRBJ2-5; tentatively, D is TRBD1 (6 bases). V lost 1 base, J lost 8 bases, and 8 bases lay in between. Germline values: CDR1 LNHNV, CDR2 YYDKDF (reference sequence). The CDR3 is 12 amino acids. CDR3 loop: CATSRAGETQYF. DNA for the CDR3: TGTGCCACCAGCAGAGCAGGGGAAACCCAGTACTTC.

J is TRBJ1-2 and V is TRBV5-6, with no clear D. Germline lookup yields CDR1 SGHDT and CDR2 YYEEEE. The CDR3 loop spans 15 amino acids. V lost 1 base and J lost 0, with 10 bases in between. CDR3 bases: TGTGCCAGCAGCTTGTTAGGTCCTTCTAACTATGGCTACACCTTC. Amino acid sequence: CASSLLGPSNYGYTF. Looking up the rest from reference TRBV5-6 and TRBJ1-2 gives the full variable domain: DAGVTQSPTHLIKTRGQQVTLRCSPKSGHDTVSWYQQALGQGPQFIFQYYEEEERQRGNFPDRFSGHQFPNYSSELNVNALLLGDSALYLCASSLLGPSNYGYTFGSGTRLTVV.